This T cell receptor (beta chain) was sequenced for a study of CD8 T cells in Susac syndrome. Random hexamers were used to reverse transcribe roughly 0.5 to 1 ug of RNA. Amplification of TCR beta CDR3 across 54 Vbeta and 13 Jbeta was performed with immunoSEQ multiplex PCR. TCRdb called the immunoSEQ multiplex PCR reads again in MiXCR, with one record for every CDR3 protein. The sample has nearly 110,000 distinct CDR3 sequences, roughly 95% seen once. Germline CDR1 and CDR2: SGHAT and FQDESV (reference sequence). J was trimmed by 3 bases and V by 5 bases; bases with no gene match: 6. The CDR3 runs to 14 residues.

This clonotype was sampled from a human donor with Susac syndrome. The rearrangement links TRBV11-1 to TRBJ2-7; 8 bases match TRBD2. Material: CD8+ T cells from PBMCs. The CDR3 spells CASSRRGGHYEQYF. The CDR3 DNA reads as TGTGCCAGCAGCCGACGGGGGGGGCACTACGAGCAGTACTTC.